The 20 T cell receptor beta chains below were found in one sample sequenced in a study of blood T cells in healthy people across ages. A second PCR of about 7 to 12 cycles used a sample-barcoded 5' primer and a J-beta primer mix. MiXCR, run by TCRdb on the 5' RACE reads, gives a single entry per CDR3 protein. This table has over 1,200,000 distinct CDR3 sequences, 55% to 75% appearing once. The sample taken for sequencing was blood. These receptors came from a man between 18 and 35 years old in good health.

This chain uses TRBV24-1 with TRBJ2-1; D is undetermined. Germline CDR1 reads KGHDR; CDR2 reads SFDVKD. Trimming pared 8 bases from V and 10 bases from J, leaving 11 bases between. The CDR3 has 11 amino acids. The CDR3 is CATTMGNEQFF. CDR3 DNA sequence: TGTGCCACCACAATGGGTAACGAGCAGTTCTTC.

This clonotype was seen a few times. V is TRBV25-1 and J is TRBJ2-5; D not resolved. The better agreement between TRBJ2-7 and the DNA end casts doubt on the J call. CDR1 MGHDK and CDR2 SYGVNS come from the germline V gene. The CDR3 length is 13 residues. CDR3 DNA sequence: TGTGCCAGCAGTCCCGCCGCGACTTACGAGCAGTACTTC. The encoded protein is CASSPAATYEQYF.

The chain employs TRBV2 and TRBJ1-2; the D gene is possibly TRBD1 (5 bases). Trimming removed 7 bases from V and 2 bases from J, with 17 bases in between. CDR1 SNHLY and CDR2 FYNNEI come from the germline V gene. The CDR3 has 15 residues. The CDR3 nucleotides are TGTGCCAGCAATAGTCGGGGGAGGTCGAACTATGGCTACACCTTC. Encoded protein: CASNSRGRSNYGYTF.

This chain connects TRBV6-5 to TRBJ2-3; 9 bases align to TRBD2. V dropped 7 bases and J dropped 0; count of bases not matched to a gene: 8. CDR3 length: 16 residues. Germline CDR1 MNHEY, CDR2 SVGAGI. CDR3 coding DNA: TGTGCCAGCAAACAAACTAGCGGGCTAAGCACAGATACGCAGTATTTT. Translated, it gives CASKQTSGLSTDTQYF.

The table lists this clonotype with a few counts. DNA of the CDR3: TGCAGCTTCCGGGGGGGCGCAATGTCCTACAATGAGCAGTTCTTC. It specifies CSFRGGAMSYNEQFF. The V and J genes are TRBV29-1 and TRBJ2-1; TRBD2 matches 8 bases. The V gene's germline CDR1 is SQVTM and CDR2 ANQGSEA. V dropped 8 bases and J dropped 1; count of bases not matched to a gene: 10. The length of the CDR3 is 15 residues.

A note on this clonotype: At one of its ends the junction is not consistent with the germline gene, which may arise from a read error. V usage is TRBV5-5 and J usage is TRBJ2-7; D possibly corresponds to TRBD1 (5 bases). The CDR3 consists of 12 residues. Germline lookup yields CDR1 SGHKS and CDR2 YYEKEE (reference sequence). CDR3 coding DNA: TGTACCAGCAGCTTGCAGGGCTACGAGCAGTACTTC. This gives the protein CTSSLQGYEQYF.

The table lists this clonotype with a count of one. V is TRBV7-2 and J is TRBJ2-3; D is perhaps TRBD1 (6 bases). Germline CDR1 SGHTA, CDR2 FQGNSA. The length of the CDR3 is 16 residues. The V end was cut by 3 bases, the J end by 5 bases, with 18 bases between. Here the CDR3 DNA reads TGTGCCAGCAGCTTGGGGGCCGGGGTCCCGGGAGATACGCAGTATTTT. Residues: CASSLGAGVPGDTQYF. Using reference TRBV7-2 and TRBJ2-3 for the parts outside the CDR3, the full variable domain is GAGVSQSPSNKVTEKGKDVELRCDPISGHTALYWYRQSLGQGLEFLIYFQGNSAPDKSGLPSDRFSAERTGGSVSTLTIQRTQQEDSAVYLCASSLGAGVPGDTQYFGPGTRLTVL.

The chain is built from TRBV7-9 and TRBJ2-7; TRBD2 agrees at 13 bases. The germline V gene has CDR1 SEHNR and CDR2 FQNEAQ (reference sequence). V shed 3 bases and J 5 bases; nucleotides not matched to a gene: 16. The CDR3 runs 19 residues. The CDR3 DNA follows: TGTGCCAGCAGCTTTGATACTGGGACTAGCGGGGAGCTTTCCAACGAGCAGTACTTC. Protein sequence: CASSFDTGTSGELSNEQYF.

For the CDR3, the DNA is TGTGCCAGCAGCCGGACTAGGCCGAACACCGGGGAGCTGTTTTTT. Its translation is CASSRTRPNTGELFF. The chain recombines TRBV14 with TRBJ2-2; 7 bases agree with TRBD2. The CDR3 is 15 amino acids. CDR1 and CDR2 (germline): SGHDN, FVKESK. V gave up 4 bases and J gave up 0 bases; unmatched junction bases: 2.

The DNA of the CDR3 is TGTGCCAGCAGTTTACTAACAGGGGGGTTTGGTACGCAGTATTTT. It translates to CASSLLTGGFGTQYF. This chain links TRBV27 with TRBJ2-3; TRBD1 aligns across 8 bases. Germline trimming cut 2 bases from V and 8 bases from J; bases unmatched to any gene: 9. There are 15 residues in the CDR3. Germline V gene data show CDR1 as MNHEY and CDR2 as SMNVEV (reference sequence).

The chain is built from TRBV5-1 and TRBJ2-1; the D is unclear. Germline V gene data show CDR1 as SGHRS and CDR2 as YFSETQ. Trimming shortened V by 2 bases and J by 8 bases, and 8 bases separated the two germline ends. CDR3 size: 12 residues. The CDR3 region has the DNA TGCGCCAGCAGCTTCTTGGATGATGAGCAGTTCTTC. This translates into CASSFLDDEQFF.

V is TRBV30 and J is TRBJ2-7; D is unresolved. The germline gives CDR1 GTSNPN, CDR2 SVGIG (reference sequence). Trimming shortened V by 0 bases and J by 12 bases, and 18 bases separated the two germline ends. CDR3 length: 13 amino acids. The CDR3 loop is CAWSVSQGNEPYF. The CDR3 DNA sequence: TGTGCCTGGAGTGTGTCTCAAGGAAATGAACCGTACTTC. Full variable domain (rest looked up from reference TRBV30 and TRBJ2-7): SQTIHQWPATLVQPVGSPLSLECTVEGTSNPNLYWYRQAAGRGLQLLFYSVGIGQISSEVPQNLSASRPQDRQFILSSKKLLLSDSGFYLCAWSVSQGNEPYFGPGTRLTVT.

The chain is built from TRBV27 and TRBJ2-6; D gene unclear. The germline gives CDR1 MNHEY, CDR2 SMNVEV (reference sequence). The V end was cut by 0 bases, the J end by 3 bases, with 9 bases between. This CDR3 comprises 16 residues. The CDR3, as DNA: TGTGCCAGCAGTTTATCGGGGTGGAGTGGGGCCAACGTCCTGACTTTC. Amino acid sequence: CASSLSGWSGANVLTF.

This clonotype has just a few counts. The V call is TRBV12-3 or TRBV12-4, the J call TRBJ2-7, with D perhaps being TRBD1 or TRBD2 (6 bases each). Deletions cut 3 bases from V and 7 bases from J, with 16 bases between. The CDR3 runs 14 residues. CDR3 DNA sequence: TGTGCCAGCAGTTTGGGGGGCGCTTACAATGAGCAGTACTTC. Its protein is CASSLGGAYNEQYF.

This rearrangement joins TRBV2 to TRBJ1-2, with TRBD1 matching 8 bases. V lost 9 bases to trimming and J lost 1 base; unmatched junction nucleotides: 4. This CDR3 spans 13 amino acids. Germline loops: CDR1 SNHLY, CDR2 FYNNEI. For the CDR3, the DNA is TGTGCCAGGGGACAGGAAAATAACTATGGCTACACCTTC. Protein product: CARGQENNYGYTF.

This chain joins TRBV9 and TRBJ2-5; no clear D. The CDR3 is 14 residues long. V lost 4 bases and J 1 base, leaving 11 bases between the germline ends. Germline lookup yields CDR1 SGDLS and CDR2 YYNGEE. CDR3 sequence (DNA): TGTGCCAGCAGCCAGCTATACTCCCAAGAGACCCAGTACTTC. This codes for CASSQLYSQETQYF.

This chain connects TRBV4-1 to TRBJ1-1, with 7 bases matching TRBD1. The CDR3 contains 17 residues. Trimming took 8 bases from V and 0 from J; bases not matched to a gene: 15. Germline CDR1 MGHRA, CDR2 YSYEKL. CDR3 coding DNA: TGCGCCAGCGCATGGGGGCAGGGGGAACGAATGAACACTGAAGCTTTCTTT. It specifies CASAWGQGERMNTEAFF.

The chain employs TRBV25-1 and TRBJ2-5; no firm D call. The end of the DNA aligns better with TRBJ2-7, so the J call may be wrong. The CDR3 has 15 residues. The V gene's germline CDR1 is MGHDK and CDR2 SYGVNS. The CDR3 protein is CASSESLGFENEQYF. CDR3 coding DNA: TGTGCCAGCAGTGAATCCTTAGGGTTCGAAAACGAGCAGTACTTC.

This clonotype was observed a handful of times. The chain couples TRBV4-1 to TRBJ2-5; D ambiguous. TRBJ2-7 matches the DNA end more closely, so the J call is doubtful. Germline CDR1 MGHRA, CDR2 YSYEKL. The CDR3 covers 15 residues. The CDR3 DNA reads as TGCGCCAGCAGCCAAGAGAGTGCTAAAGGCGACGAGCAGTACTTC. It yields the protein CASSQESAKGDEQYF.

The CDR3 DNA reads as TGTGCCAGCAGCGCGAGAACCGGGACAGGGGACGATCAGCCCCAGCATTTT. Translating it yields CASSARTGTGDDQPQHF. J is TRBJ1-5 and V is TRBV21-1; TRBD1 is the table's D call, not checked against the DNA. TRBV21-1 has pseudogene status. CDR3 size: 17 residues.